This T cell receptor (beta chain) was identified in a study of siplizumab effects on memory and regulatory T cells. Cells that made up the mixed lymphocyte reaction were cocultured at 37°C for around six days. At a 1:1 ratio, CFSE-labelled responder PBMCs were mixed with Violet Dye-labelled stimulator PBMCs. For this clone: Its specificity is not known.

Profiling relied on immunoSEQ multiplex PCR, and the TCRdb table lists in-frame clones only, not all of them. The profile shows over 10,000 clones, under 40% of them singletons. In germline, CDR1 is SEHNR, CDR2 FQNEAQ (reference sequence). The CDR3 consists of 13 residues. The V gene lost 5 bases and the J gene lost 2 bases, with 9 bases spanning the gap. Regarding the study as a whole: Only a minor fraction of alloreactive clones mapped to unstimulated subsets. Apparently key alloresponse contributors, naive T cells also seemed more diverse than memory cells.

The sample consisted of CFSE-low (dividing) CD8+ T cells sorted from an allogeneic mixed lymphocyte reaction. The TCR sequence derives from a human donor in good health; the cells came from an allogeneic mixed lymphocyte reaction. The rearrangement joins TRBV7-9 to TRBJ1-2, with D possibly being TRBD1 (5 bases). The CDR3 DNA follows: TGTGCCAGCAGCCCTGGGGACAACTATGGCTACACCTTC. It codes for CASSPGDNYGYTF.